Reported below is one TCR beta chain. The antigen is not known. The germline CDR1 and CDR2 sequences are LNHDA and SQIVND (reference sequence). This CDR3 has 15 residues. V gave up 5 bases and J gave up 4 bases; unmatched junction bases: 10. The data were taken from a study of cytomegalovirus exposure and HLA in healthy donors. Findings and limits, study-wide: Listed as cytomegalovirus-associated were 150 or so TCR beta chains. In a later analysis, several top co-occurrence clusters appeared linked to parvovirus B19, influenza, CMV and Epstein-Barr virus. Later work associated 16,951 TCR beta sequences with HLA alleles at 0.05 false discovery rate.

With 60 Vbeta and 13 Jbeta primers, the PCR was carried out. Assay used: immunoSEQ multiplex PCR; TCRdb lists only in-frame clones, some missing. The table records some 160,000 clones, about 84% of them present only once. Healthy bone marrow donors supplied every sample. Sequencing was done on a sample of PBMCs. This receptor was taken from a male donor in good health and CMV-seronegative. The gene calls are TRBV19 and TRBJ1-1; TRBD1 matches at 7 bases. CDR3 sequence (DNA): TGTGCCAGTAGTCCCAGACAGGGAAGGAGCACTGAAGCTTTCTTT. Its protein is CASSPRQGRSTEAFF.